Sequencing of this T cell receptor beta chain was carried out in a study of blood T cell repertoires in COVID-19. In the study overall: Specimens from acute and convalescent COVID-19 originated in the United States, Italy and Spain. PBMCs, B-cell-depleted T cells, or T cells were the source of the cDNA or gDNA that made up the material.

Original data processing: Using reference gene primer amplification, nucleated cell counts were estimated. Assay used: immunoSEQ multiplex PCR; TCRdb lists only in-frame clones, some missing. V, J and clone size are taken as reported in that table, and D and trimming were inferred from the DNA itself. The profile shows fewer than 15,000 clones, 70% to 90% of them singletons. This CDR3 region has 15 residues. J lost 4 bases, V lost 2 bases, and 8 bases had no gene match. Germline V gene lookup returns CDR1 SGHRS and CDR2 YFSETQ. Sequences were obtained from peripheral blood. The sequence derives from a human donor in a cohort sampled during active COVID-19. The V and J genes are TRBV5-1 and TRBJ2-7, with 8 bases identical to TRBD1. DNA of the CDR3: TGCGCCAGCAGCTTATCCGGCGGACAGGGATACGAGCAGTACTTC. Translation: CASSLSGGQGYEQYF.